What follows are 32 T cell receptor beta chains derived from one specimen sequenced in a study of regulatory T cells in long-lasting Graves disease. According to the study, TCR beta libraries were built with iRepertoire HTBI primers and CDR3-region Arm-PCR. A single record per CDR3 protein comes from TCRdb applying MiXCR to the multiplex PCR reads. The sample has roughly 500,000 distinct CDR3 sequences; less than 25% are singletons. Described time point: persistent/refractory GD, antithyroid drugs over 5 years with positive TRAb. Scientists built the TCR library using RNA that was extracted from PBMCs. The sequencing used peripheral blood mononuclear cells (PBMCs), collected when the disease was refractory, from a patient treated with antithyroid drugs. These receptor sequences come from a female donor with Graves disease.

Ten or more counts support this clonotype. J is TRBJ1-1 and V is TRBV27; the D is unclear. The CDR3 has 13 residues. Germline CDR1 MNHEY, CDR2 SMNVEV (reference sequence). The ends were cut back, 5 bases at V and 4 bases at J, with 11 bases in the middle. The CDR3 loop reads CASSLGVATEAFF. The CDR3 region has the DNA TGTGCCAGCAGTCTTGGGGTCGCCACTGAAGCTTTCTTT.

The chain recombines TRBV27 with TRBJ2-2; 13 positions match TRBD2. The CDR3 covers 23 residues. V lost 6 bases and J lost 2; bases outside the gene matches: 24. Per germline, CDR1 MNHEY and CDR2 SMNVEV (reference sequence). The CDR3 coding sequence is TGTGCCAGCAGGACCTGGGCGGCAAGCCCCCGTACTAGCGGGAGGGCCAACACCGGGGAGCTGTTTTTT. Its protein product is CASRTWAASPRTSGRANTGELFF.

This sequence joins TRBV7-2 and TRBJ1-2; D gene ambiguous. V was clipped by 2 bases and J by 4 bases, with 14 bases between them. This CDR3 spans 15 amino acids. CDR1 is SGHTA and CDR2 is FQGNSA in the germline V gene. The CDR3 coding sequence is TGTGCCAGCAGCTTAAATGGGGAGAGTGGCTATGGCTACACCTTC. This codes for CASSLNGESGYGYTF.

This clonotype was seen a few times. CDR3 in amino acids: CSAEERTTSLDEQYF. CDR3 sequence (DNA): TGCAGTGCTGAGGAGCGGACGACCTCCTTGGACGAGCAGTACTTC. V usage is TRBV20-1 and J usage is TRBJ2-7; D may be TRBD2 (5 bases). This CDR3 has 15 amino acids. CDR1 and CDR2 from the germline V gene are DFQATT and SNEGSKA (reference sequence). Trimming pared 5 bases from V and 5 bases from J, leaving 22 bases between.

The V and J genes are TRBV3-1 and TRBJ2-2; D ambiguous. Germline CDR1 and CDR2: LGHDT and YNNKEL (reference sequence). This CDR3 is 16 amino acids long. V lost 0 bases to trimming and J lost 6 bases, with 14 bases between them. The chain's CDR3 is CASSQDSPKWAGELFF. The CDR3 nucleotides are TGTGCCAGCAGCCAAGACAGCCCGAAGTGGGCCGGGGAGCTGTTTTTT.

This clonotype was counted at least ten times. The chain is built from TRBV12-3 or TRBV12-4 and TRBJ1-1, with D possibly matching TRBD1 (5 bases). CDR3 size: 15 residues. Trimming shortened V by 5 bases and J by 0 bases, and 13 bases separated the two germline ends. Written as DNA, the CDR3 is TGTGCCAGCAGTAAAGTGGGGGAAATGAACACTGAAGCTTTCTTT. This gives the protein CASSKVGEMNTEAFF.

About this clonotype: Being one base from a much bigger clone, this may be a read error. The rearrangement uses TRBV2 and TRBJ2-7; TRBD2 matches 8 bases. Germline-derived CDR1 and CDR2 are SNHLY and FYNNEI. V dropped 10 bases and J dropped 6; count of bases not matched to a gene: 14. The CDR3 consists of 14 residues. The DNA of the CDR3 is TGTGCCACCCGTTCCGGGACTAGTTTTTCCGAGCAGTACTTC. It translates to CATRSGTSFSEQYF.

CDR3 DNA: TGTGCCAGCAGTGATTTCGGAGGGAGCTCCTACAATGAGCAGTTCTTC. Translating it yields CASSDFGGSSYNEQFF. This chain connects TRBV25-1 to TRBJ2-1; the D gene is possibly TRBD2 (6 bases). Germline CDR1 reads MGHDK; CDR2 reads SYGVNS. V lost 3 bases, J lost 0 bases, and 12 bases lay in between. CDR3 size: 16 residues.

This clonotype was picked up many times. The chain joins TRBV9 to TRBJ2-7; D possibly corresponds to TRBD1 (6 bases). Germline CDR1 is SGDLS and CDR2 is YYNGEE. V gave up 3 bases and J gave up 4 bases, with 14 bases separating them. This CDR3 has 14 amino acids. Written as DNA, the CDR3 is TGTGCCAGCAGCGCAGGGGATAGCTTATACGAGCAGTACTTC. Encoded protein: CASSAGDSLYEQYF.

This clonotype was observed at least ten times. This chain connects TRBV6-2 or TRBV6-3 to TRBJ1-1; D is unresolved. The germline V and J ends were trimmed by 3 bases and 2 bases, with 7 bases remaining between them. The CDR3 has 13 amino acids. In germline, CDR1 is MNHEY, CDR2 SVGEGT. In DNA, the CDR3 is TGTGCCAGCAGTTATGATGATAACACTGAAGCTTTCTTT. Protein sequence: CASSYDDNTEAFF.

This clonotype was observed many times. The chain recombines TRBV28 with TRBJ1-2; no reliable D call. V lost 6 bases and J 4 bases, leaving 21 bases between the germline ends. CDR1 is MDHEN, CDR2 SYDVKM, per germline. The length of the CDR3 is 16 residues. The DNA for the CDR3 is TGTGCCAGCAGCCTACCATCCAGAGCGGGCCGCTATGGCTACACCTTC. Translating gives CASSLPSRAGRYGYTF.

J is TRBJ2-5 and V is TRBV6-9; 8 nucleotides align to TRBD1. Germline V lookup: CDR1 MNHGY, CDR2 SVAAGI. This CDR3 has 15 amino acids. J gave up 5 bases and V 3 bases, and 8 bases lay outside the gene matches. The CDR3 region is CASSYLNQGAETQYF. CDR3 nucleotides: TGTGCCAGCAGTTACTTAAATCAGGGGGCTGAGACCCAGTACTTC.

Many counts were recorded for this clonotype. The chain combines TRBV7-8 with TRBJ2-6; D is possibly TRBD1 or TRBD2 (5 bases each). The CDR3 loop spans 19 amino acids. CDR1 SGHVS and CDR2 FQNEAQ come from the germline V gene. V lost 2 bases and J lost 0, with 17 bases in between. Written as DNA, the CDR3 is TGTGCCAGCAGCTTAATTGTCCGGGGACGAAGCTCTGGGGCCAACGTCCTGACTTTC. This sequence encodes CASSLIVRGRSSGANVLTF.

This clonotype has at least ten counts. V gene TRBV29-1 combines with J gene TRBJ1-1; D is ambiguous. The V gene's germline CDR1 is SQVTM and CDR2 ANQGSEA. CDR3 length: 11 amino acids. The V gene lost 6 bases and the J gene lost 9 bases, with 14 bases spanning the gap. CDR3 protein: CSVATGPQAFF. The CDR3, as DNA: TGCAGCGTCGCAACCGGGCCACAAGCTTTCTTT.

In this sample, this clonotype turned up many times. V and J are TRBV7-2 and TRBJ1-2; D may be TRBD1 (6 bases). Trimming took 8 bases from V and 4 from J, leaving 14 bases between them. Germline values: CDR1 SGHTA, CDR2 FQGNSA. The CDR3 sequence is 13 residues long. The CDR3 spells CASAIQGTYGYTF. The DNA for the CDR3 is TGTGCCAGCGCGATACAGGGAACCTATGGCTACACCTTC. Filled out from reference TRBV7-2 and TRBJ1-2, the complete variable domain reads GAGVSQSPSNKVTEKGKDVELRCDPISGHTALYWYRQSLGQGLEFLIYFQGNSAPDKSGLPSDRFSAERTGGSVSTLTIQRTQQEDSAVYLCASAIQGTYGYTFGSGTRLTVV.

In its sample, this clonotype was seen a few times. The V call is TRBV11-2, the J call TRBJ2-7; D could derive from TRBD1 or TRBD2 (5 bases each). Germline V CDR1 and CDR2: SGHAT, FQNNGV. Trimming shortened V by 2 bases and J by 3 bases, and 17 bases separated the two germline ends. This CDR3 has 16 residues. The CDR3 protein is CASSLFGGGSNYEQYF. The CDR3 DNA reads as TGTGCCAGCAGCTTATTCGGTGGGGGATCAAACTACGAGCAGTACTTC.

The rearrangement uses TRBV5-1 and TRBJ2-2; no reliable D call. Germline CDR1 is SGHRS and CDR2 is YFSETQ. Between the trimmed V and J ends, which lost 4 bases and 0 bases, there was a span of 7 bases. The CDR3 consists of 14 residues. The CDR3 here is CASSPQTNTGELFF. The DNA of the CDR3 is TGCGCCAGCAGCCCACAGACGAACACCGGGGAGCTGTTTTTT.

In this sample, this clonotype turned up a few times. The rearrangement links TRBV6-1 to TRBJ2-2; D unclear. V was cut by 9 bases and J by 0 bases, with 8 bases left in between. CDR3 size: 13 residues. The germline V gene has CDR1 MNHNS and CDR2 SASEGT. CDR3 in amino acids: CASSNANTGELFF. The CDR3 DNA is TGTGCCAGTTCTAATGCGAACACCGGGGAGCTGTTTTTT.

This clonotype was picked up many times. The chain couples TRBV28 to TRBJ2-5; a possible D gene is TRBD2 (5 bases). The CDR3 covers 14 residues. Germline CDR1 and CDR2: MDHEN and SYDVKM. V lost 3 bases, J lost 2 bases, and 10 bases lay in between. DNA for the CDR3: TGTGCCAGCAGTTTCTCGGAGGTACAAGAGACCCAGTACTTC. Translated: CASSFSEVQETQYF.

In this sample, this clonotype turned up a few times. At one end, the junction sequence differs from germline, possibly due to a read error. V is TRBV6-1 and J is TRBJ2-6; TRBD1 might be the D (5 bases). This CDR3 comprises 15 residues. Germline V gene lookup returns CDR1 MNHNS and CDR2 SASEGT. CDR3 loop: CASSEDSSGANVLTF. The CDR3 coding sequence is TGTGCCAGCAGCGAAGACAGCTCCGGGGCCAACGTCCTGACTTTC.

This clonotype was seen a few times. The chain recombines TRBV28 with TRBJ2-4; no reliable D call. Trimming pared 10 bases from V and 3 bases from J, leaving 16 bases between. This CDR3 is 14 amino acids long. Germline V gene sequence: CDR1 MDHEN, CDR2 SYDVKM. CDR3 sequence: CAIPRFGDKNIQYF. CDR3 bases: TGTGCCATCCCAAGGTTCGGCGACAAAAACATTCAGTACTTC.

As DNA, the CDR3 is TGTGCCAGCAGCCTACTAACGGTTGCACATGGAGGTGATCAGCCCCAGCATTTT. It is translated as CASSLLTVAHGGDQPQHF. J is TRBJ1-5 and V is TRBV28; D gene ambiguous. The germline gives CDR1 MDHEN, CDR2 SYDVKM. CDR3 length: 18 residues. Trimming took off 6 bases at V and 5 bases at J, with 26 bases between the two ends.

This clonotype was detected a few times. The chain is built from TRBV24-1 and TRBJ1-3; the D is unclear. The CDR3 runs 18 residues. Germline assignment: CDR1 KGHDR and CDR2 SFDVKD. V lost 9 bases to trimming and J lost 3 bases, with 26 bases between them. CDR3 DNA sequence: TGTGCCACCCCCTTGGGCGGGAGTACCATCCACCTTGGAAACACCATATATTTT. This sequence encodes CATPLGGSTIHLGNTIYF.

There are many counts of this clonotype. The chain links TRBV20-1 to TRBJ2-5; perhaps TRBD2 as D (6 bases). Per germline, CDR1 DFQATT and CDR2 SNEGSKA (reference sequence). The CDR3 runs to 14 residues. Trimming removed 3 bases at V and 5 bases at J, with 16 bases between. This CDR3 reads CSARYGSGVETQYF. DNA of the CDR3: TGCAGTGCTAGGTATGGGTCGGGAGTTGAGACCCAGTACTTC.

The chain employs TRBV6-1 and TRBJ1-2, with TRBD1 matching over 8 bases. Germline CDR1 MNHNS, CDR2 SASEGT. J gave up 7 bases and V 1 base, and 11 bases lay outside the gene matches. The CDR3 runs 16 residues. The CDR3 DNA is TGTGCCAGCAGTGAAGTTGCAGGGGGCTTCGACTGTGGCTACACCTTC. Amino acid sequence: CASSEVAGGFDCGYTF.

Note on this clonotype: A read error may produce the germline difference seen at one junction end. The chain employs TRBV20-1 and TRBJ2-7; 7 bases map to TRBD1. The CDR3 sequence is 13 residues long. The germline gives CDR1 DFQATT, CDR2 SNEGSKA (reference sequence). The DNA of the CDR3 is TGCAGTGCTAGAGGGACAGCCGGACAGGTGCTTTCCTTC. It translates to CSARGTAGQVLSF.

This chain connects TRBV7-9 to TRBJ2-5, with TRBD1 identical over 7 bases. Germline CDR1 is SEHNR and CDR2 is FQNEAQ (reference sequence). The junction had 7 bases not matched to a gene; V was cut back by 5 bases and J by 1 base. CDR3 length: 15 residues. CDR3 in DNA: TGTGCCAGCAGCCCTCCCGGACAGGCCCAAGAGACCCAGTACTTC. It yields the protein CASSPPGQAQETQYF. The variable domain in full, with the rest retrieved from reference TRBV7-9 and TRBJ2-5, is DTGVSQNPRHKITKRGQNVTFRCDPISEHNRLYWYRQTLGQGPEFLTYFQNEAQLEKSRLLSDRFSAERPKGSFSTLEIQRTEQGDSAMYLCASSPPGQAQETQYFGPGTRLLVL.

This clonotype was observed a few times. The V and J genes are TRBV29-1 and TRBJ1-2; 8 bases map to TRBD1. Germline V gene sequence: CDR1 SQVTM, CDR2 ANQGSEA. The CDR3 runs 13 residues. V lost 6 bases to trimming and J lost 3 bases; unmatched junction nucleotides: 6. The CDR3 region has the DNA TGCAGCGTCGAGACAGGGGAAGACTATGGCTACACCTTC. This sequence encodes CSVETGEDYGYTF.

This clonotype occurred many times. The rearrangement links TRBV20-1 to TRBJ2-7, with D possibly being TRBD2 (6 bases). CDR1 DFQATT and CDR2 SNEGSKA come from the germline V gene (reference sequence). V lost 6 bases to trimming and J lost 0 bases, with 15 bases between them. There are 14 residues in the CDR3. For the CDR3, the DNA is TGCAGTGCCGATGGGAGGTTAACCTCCTACGAGCAGTACTTC. This translates into CSADGRLTSYEQYF.

This clonotype was recorded many times. CDR3 loop: CATSRDRPTGQYF. CDR3 sequence (DNA): TGTGCCACCAGTCGGGACAGGCCCACCGGGCAGTACTTC. This chain connects TRBV24-1 to TRBJ2-7; 8 nucleotides agree with TRBD1. This CDR3 contains 13 residues. Germline V gene lookup returns CDR1 KGHDR and CDR2 SFDVKD. With V trimmed by 6 bases and J by 9 bases, 9 bases remained unmatched.

This clonotype has at least ten counts. The V and J genes are TRBV28 and TRBJ2-7; TRBD1 matches 7 bases. Unmatched junction bases numbered 15, after V lost 6 bases and J lost 7 bases. The germline gives CDR1 MDHEN, CDR2 SYDVKM. This CDR3 spans 15 amino acids. The chain's CDR3 is CASSPRLGQLREQYF. The CDR3 bases are TGTGCCAGCAGCCCTAGACTGGGACAGCTTAGGGAGCAGTACTTC.

On this clonotype: Given a much more abundant clone one base away, this may be a read error. The chain combines TRBV27 with TRBJ2-7; the match to TRBD2 covers 11 bases. The CDR3 contains 15 residues. V gave up 6 bases and J gave up 3 bases; unmatched junction bases: 7. Germline CDR1 reads MNHEY; CDR2 reads SMNVEV (reference sequence). The CDR3 protein is CASRASGGRNYEQYF. The CDR3 DNA reads as TGTGCCAGCAGAGCTAGCGGGGGGCGCAACTACGAGCAGTACTTC.